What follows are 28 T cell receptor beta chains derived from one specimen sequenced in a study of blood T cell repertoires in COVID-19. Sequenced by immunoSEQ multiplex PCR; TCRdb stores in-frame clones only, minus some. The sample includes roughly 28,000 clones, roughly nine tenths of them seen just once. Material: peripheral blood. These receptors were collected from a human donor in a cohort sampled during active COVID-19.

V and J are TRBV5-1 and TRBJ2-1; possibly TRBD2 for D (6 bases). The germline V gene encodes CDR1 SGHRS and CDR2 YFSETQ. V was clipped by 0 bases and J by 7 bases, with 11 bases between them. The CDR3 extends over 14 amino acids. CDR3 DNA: TGCGCCAGCAGCTTGGGGGACTTAGGAAATGAGCAGTTCTTC. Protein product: CASSLGDLGNEQFF.

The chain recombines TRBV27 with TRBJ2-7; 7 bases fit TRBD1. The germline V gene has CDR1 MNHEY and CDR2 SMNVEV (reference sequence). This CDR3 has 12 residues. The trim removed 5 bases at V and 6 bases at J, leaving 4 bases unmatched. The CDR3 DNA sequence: TGTGCCAGCAGTACCCGACAGGGCGAGCAGTACTTC. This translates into CASSTRQGEQYF.

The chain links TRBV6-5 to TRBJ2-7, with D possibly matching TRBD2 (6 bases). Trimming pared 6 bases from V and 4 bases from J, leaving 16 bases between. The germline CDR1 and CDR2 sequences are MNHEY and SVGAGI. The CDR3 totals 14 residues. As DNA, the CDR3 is TGTGCCAGCAGAACCCCGGGACTGGCTTACGAGCAGTACTTC. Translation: CASRTPGLAYEQYF.

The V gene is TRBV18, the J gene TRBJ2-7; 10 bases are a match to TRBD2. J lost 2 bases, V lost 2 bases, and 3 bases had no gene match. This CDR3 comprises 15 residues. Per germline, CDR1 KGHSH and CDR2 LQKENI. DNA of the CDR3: TGTGCCAGCTCACCAGGGACTAGCGCTACCTACGAGCAGTACTTC. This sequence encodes CASSPGTSATYEQYF.

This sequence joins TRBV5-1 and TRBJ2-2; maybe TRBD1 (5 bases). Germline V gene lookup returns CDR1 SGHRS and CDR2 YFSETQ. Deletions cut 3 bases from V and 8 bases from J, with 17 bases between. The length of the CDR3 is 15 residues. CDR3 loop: CASSSGRAVSGELFF. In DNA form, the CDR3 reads TGCGCCAGCAGCTCTGGCAGGGCCGTATCTGGGGAGCTGTTTTTT.

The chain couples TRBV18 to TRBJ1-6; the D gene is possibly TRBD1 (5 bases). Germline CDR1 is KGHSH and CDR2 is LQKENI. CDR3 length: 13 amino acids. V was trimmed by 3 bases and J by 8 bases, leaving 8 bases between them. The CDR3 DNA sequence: TGTGCCAGCTCACCCCAGACAGATTCACCCCTCCACTTT. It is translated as CASSPQTDSPLHF.

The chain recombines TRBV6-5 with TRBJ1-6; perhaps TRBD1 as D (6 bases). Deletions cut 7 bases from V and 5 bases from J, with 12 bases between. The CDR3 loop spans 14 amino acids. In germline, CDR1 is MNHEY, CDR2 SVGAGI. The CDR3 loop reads CASTGQPNNSPLHF. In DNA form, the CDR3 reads TGTGCCAGCACTGGACAGCCCAATAATTCACCCCTCCACTTT.

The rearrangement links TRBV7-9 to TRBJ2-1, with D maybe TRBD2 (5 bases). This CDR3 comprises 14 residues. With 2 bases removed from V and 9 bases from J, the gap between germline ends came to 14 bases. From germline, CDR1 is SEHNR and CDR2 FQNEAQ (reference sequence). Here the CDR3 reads CASSLFPGSGEQFF. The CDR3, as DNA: TGTGCCAGCAGCTTATTTCCGGGAAGTGGTGAGCAGTTCTTC.

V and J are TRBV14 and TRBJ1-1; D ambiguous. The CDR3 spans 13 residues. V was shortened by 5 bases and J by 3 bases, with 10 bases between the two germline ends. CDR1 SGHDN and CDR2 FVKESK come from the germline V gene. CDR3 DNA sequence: TGTGCCAGCAGCGCCGAGGGATACACTGAAGCTTTCTTT. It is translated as CASSAEGYTEAFF.

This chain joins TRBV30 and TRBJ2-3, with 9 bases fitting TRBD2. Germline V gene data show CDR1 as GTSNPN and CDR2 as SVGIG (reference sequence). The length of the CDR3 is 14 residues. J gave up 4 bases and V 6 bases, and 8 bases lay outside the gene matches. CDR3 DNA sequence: TGTGCCTGTATGCTAGCGGGGCTTTCAGATACGCAGTATTTT. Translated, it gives CACMLAGLSDTQYF.

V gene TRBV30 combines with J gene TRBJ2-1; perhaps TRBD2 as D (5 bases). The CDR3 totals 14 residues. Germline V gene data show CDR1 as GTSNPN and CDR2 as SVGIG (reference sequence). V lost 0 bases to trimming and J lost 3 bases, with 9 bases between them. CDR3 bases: TGTGCCTGGAGTGTAGAGACTAACTACAATGAGCAGTTCTTC. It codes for CAWSVETNYNEQFF.

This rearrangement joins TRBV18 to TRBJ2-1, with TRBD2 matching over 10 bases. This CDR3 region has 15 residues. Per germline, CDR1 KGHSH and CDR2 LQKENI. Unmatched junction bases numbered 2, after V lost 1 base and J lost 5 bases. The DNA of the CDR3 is TGTGCCAGCTCACCACGGCTAGCGGGGGACAATGAGCAGTTCTTC. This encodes CASSPRLAGDNEQFF. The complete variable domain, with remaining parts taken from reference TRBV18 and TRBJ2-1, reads NAGVMQNPRHLVRRRGQEARLRCSPMKGHSHVYWYRQLPEEGLKFMVYLQKENIIDESGMPKERFSAEFPKEGPSILRIQQVVRGDSAAYFCASSPRLAGDNEQFFGPGTRLTVL.

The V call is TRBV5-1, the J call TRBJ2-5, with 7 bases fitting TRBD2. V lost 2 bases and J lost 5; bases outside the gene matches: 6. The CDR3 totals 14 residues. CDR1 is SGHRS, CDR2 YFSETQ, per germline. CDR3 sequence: CASSLNGGGETQYF. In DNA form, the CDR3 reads TGCGCCAGCAGCTTAAATGGGGGAGGGGAGACCCAGTACTTC.

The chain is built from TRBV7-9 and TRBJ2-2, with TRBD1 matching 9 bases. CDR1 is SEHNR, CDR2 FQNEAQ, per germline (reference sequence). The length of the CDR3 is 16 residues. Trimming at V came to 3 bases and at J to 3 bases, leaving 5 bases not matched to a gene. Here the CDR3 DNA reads TGTGCCAGCAGCTTCGGACAGGGGTTCGACACCGGGGAGCTGTTTTTT. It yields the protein CASSFGQGFDTGELFF.

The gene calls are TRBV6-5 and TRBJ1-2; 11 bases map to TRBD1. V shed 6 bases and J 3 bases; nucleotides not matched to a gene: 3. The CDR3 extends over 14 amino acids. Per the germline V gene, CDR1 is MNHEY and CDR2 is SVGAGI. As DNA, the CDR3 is TGTGCCAGCAGCAGGACAGGGGGCCACTATGGCTACACCTTC. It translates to CASSRTGGHYGYTF.

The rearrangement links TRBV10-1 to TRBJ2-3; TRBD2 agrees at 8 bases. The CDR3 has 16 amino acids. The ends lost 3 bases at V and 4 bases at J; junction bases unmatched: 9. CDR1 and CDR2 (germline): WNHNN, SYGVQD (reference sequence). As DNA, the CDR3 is TGCGCCAGCAGTGACTCGCGGGGGGTAAGAGCAGATACGCAGTATTTT. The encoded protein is CASSDSRGVRADTQYF.

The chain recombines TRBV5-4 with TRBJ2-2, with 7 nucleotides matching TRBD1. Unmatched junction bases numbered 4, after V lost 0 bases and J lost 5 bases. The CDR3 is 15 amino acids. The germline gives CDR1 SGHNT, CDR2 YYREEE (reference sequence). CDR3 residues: CASSLGRGQTGELFF. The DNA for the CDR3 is TGTGCCAGCAGCTTGGGTAGGGGGCAGACCGGGGAGCTGTTTTTT.

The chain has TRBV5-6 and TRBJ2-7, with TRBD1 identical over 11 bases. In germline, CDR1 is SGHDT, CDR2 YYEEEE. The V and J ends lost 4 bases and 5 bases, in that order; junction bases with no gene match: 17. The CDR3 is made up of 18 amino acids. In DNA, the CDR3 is TGTGCCAGCAGCAGAGACCTTTGGGACAGGGGGTTGGTTCACGAGCAGTACTTC. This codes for CASSRDLWDRGLVHEQYF. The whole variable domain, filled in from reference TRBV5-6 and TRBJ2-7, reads DAGVTQSPTHLIKTRGQQVTLRCSPKSGHDTVSWYQQALGQGPQFIFQYYEEEERQRGNFPDRFSGHQFPNYSSELNVNALLLGDSALYLCASSRDLWDRGLVHEQYFGPGTRLTVT.

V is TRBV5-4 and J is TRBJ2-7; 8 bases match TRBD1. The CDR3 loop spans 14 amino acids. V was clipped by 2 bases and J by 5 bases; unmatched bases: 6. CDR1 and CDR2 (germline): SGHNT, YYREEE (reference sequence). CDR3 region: CASSFQLTGDEQYF. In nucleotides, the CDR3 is TGTGCCAGCAGCTTCCAGCTGACAGGGGACGAGCAGTACTTC.

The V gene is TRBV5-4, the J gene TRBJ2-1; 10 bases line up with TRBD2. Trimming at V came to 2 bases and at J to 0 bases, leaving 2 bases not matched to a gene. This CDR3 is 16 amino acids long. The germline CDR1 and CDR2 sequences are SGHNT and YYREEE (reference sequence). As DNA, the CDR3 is TGTGCCAGCAGCTTCCTAGCGGGGGCCTCCTACAATGAGCAGTTCTTC. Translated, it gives CASSFLAGASYNEQFF.

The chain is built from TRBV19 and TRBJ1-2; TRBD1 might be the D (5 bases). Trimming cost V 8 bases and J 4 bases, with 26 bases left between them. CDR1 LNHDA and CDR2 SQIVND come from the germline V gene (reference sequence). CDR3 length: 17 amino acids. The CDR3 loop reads CASSKTGQGTPVYGYTF. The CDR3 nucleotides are TGTGCCAGTTCTAAAACCGGGCAGGGAACCCCAGTCTATGGCTACACCTTC.

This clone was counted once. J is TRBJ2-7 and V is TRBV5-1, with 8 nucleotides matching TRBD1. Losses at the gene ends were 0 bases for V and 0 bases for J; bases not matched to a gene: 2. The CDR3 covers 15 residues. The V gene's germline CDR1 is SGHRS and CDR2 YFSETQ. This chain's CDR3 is CASSLVTGGSYEQYF. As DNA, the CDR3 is TGCGCCAGCAGCTTGGTTACAGGGGGCTCCTACGAGCAGTACTTC.

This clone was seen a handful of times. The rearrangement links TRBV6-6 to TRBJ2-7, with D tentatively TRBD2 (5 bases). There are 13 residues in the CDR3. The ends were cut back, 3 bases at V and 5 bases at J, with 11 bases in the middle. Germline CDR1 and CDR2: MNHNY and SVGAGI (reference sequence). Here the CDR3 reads CASSYRGVHEQYF. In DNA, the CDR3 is TGTGCCAGCAGTTATCGGGGAGTCCACGAGCAGTACTTC.

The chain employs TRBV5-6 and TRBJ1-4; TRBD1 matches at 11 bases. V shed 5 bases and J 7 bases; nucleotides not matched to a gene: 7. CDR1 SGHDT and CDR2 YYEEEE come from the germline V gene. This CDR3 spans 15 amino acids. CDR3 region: CASSFTGTGGEKLFF. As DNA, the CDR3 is TGTGCCAGCAGTTTTACCGGGACAGGGGGTGAAAAACTGTTTTTT. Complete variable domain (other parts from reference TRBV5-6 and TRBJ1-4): DAGVTQSPTHLIKTRGQQVTLRCSPKSGHDTVSWYQQALGQGPQFIFQYYEEEERQRGNFPDRFSGHQFPNYSSELNVNALLLGDSALYLCASSFTGTGGEKLFFGSGTQLSVL.

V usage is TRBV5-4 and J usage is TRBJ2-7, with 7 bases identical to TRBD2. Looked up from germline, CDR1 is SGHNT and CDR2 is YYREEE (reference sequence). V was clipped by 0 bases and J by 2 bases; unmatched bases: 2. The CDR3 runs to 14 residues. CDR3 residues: CASSLASGPYEQYF. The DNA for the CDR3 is TGTGCCAGCAGCTTGGCTAGCGGCCCCTACGAGCAGTACTTC.

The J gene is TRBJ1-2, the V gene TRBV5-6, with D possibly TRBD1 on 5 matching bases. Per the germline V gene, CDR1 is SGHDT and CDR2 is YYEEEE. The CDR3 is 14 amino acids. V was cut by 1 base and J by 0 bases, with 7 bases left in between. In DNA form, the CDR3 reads TGTGCCAGCAGCTTGAAAGGGGCTAACTATGGCTACACCTTC. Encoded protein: CASSLKGANYGYTF.

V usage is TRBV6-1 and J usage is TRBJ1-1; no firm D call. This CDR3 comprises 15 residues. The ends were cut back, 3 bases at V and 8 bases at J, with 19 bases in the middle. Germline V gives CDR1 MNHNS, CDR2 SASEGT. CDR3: CASSDPGSVLNEAFF. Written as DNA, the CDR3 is TGTGCCAGCAGTGATCCCGGGTCCGTTCTGAACGAAGCTTTCTTT.

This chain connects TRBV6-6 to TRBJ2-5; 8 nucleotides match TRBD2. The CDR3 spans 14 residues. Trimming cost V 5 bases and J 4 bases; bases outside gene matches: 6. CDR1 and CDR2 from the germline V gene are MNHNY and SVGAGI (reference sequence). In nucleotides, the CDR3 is TGTGCCAGCAGTGCTGCAAGCGGGGGAGAGACCCAGTACTTC. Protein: CASSAASGGETQYF.